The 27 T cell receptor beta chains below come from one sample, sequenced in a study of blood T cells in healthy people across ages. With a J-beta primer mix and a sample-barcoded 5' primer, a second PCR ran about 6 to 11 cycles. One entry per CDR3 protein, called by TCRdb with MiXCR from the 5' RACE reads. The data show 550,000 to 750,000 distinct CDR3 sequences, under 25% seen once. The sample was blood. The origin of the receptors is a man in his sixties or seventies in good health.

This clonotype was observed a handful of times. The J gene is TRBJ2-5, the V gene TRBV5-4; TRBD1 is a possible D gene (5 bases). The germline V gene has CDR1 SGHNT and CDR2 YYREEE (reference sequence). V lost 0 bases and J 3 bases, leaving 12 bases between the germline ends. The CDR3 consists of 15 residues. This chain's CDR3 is CASSLGGLNEETQYF. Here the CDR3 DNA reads TGTGCCAGCAGCTTGGGGGGCCTAAACGAAGAGACCCAGTACTTC.

CDR3 protein: CASSVSVSSTDTQYF. The CDR3 bases are TGCGCCAGCAGCGTTAGCGTCTCTAGCACAGATACGCAGTATTTT. V usage is TRBV5-1 and J usage is TRBJ2-3; possible D gene TRBD2, 5 bases. Germline CDR1 reads SGHRS; CDR2 reads YFSETQ. This CDR3 has 15 amino acids. Trimming shortened V by 4 bases and J by 0 bases, and 12 bases separated the two germline ends. Full variable domain (rest looked up from reference TRBV5-1 and TRBJ2-3): KAGVTQTPRYLIKTRGQQVTLSCSPISGHRSVSWYQQTPGQGLQFLFEYFSETQRNKGNFPGRFSGRQFSNSRSEMNVSTLELGDSALYLCASSVSVSSTDTQYFGPGTRLTVL.

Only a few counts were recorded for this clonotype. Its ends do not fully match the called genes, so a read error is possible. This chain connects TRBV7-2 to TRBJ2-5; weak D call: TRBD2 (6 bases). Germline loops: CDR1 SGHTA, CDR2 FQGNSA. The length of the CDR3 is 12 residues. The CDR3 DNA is TGTGCCAGCAGCTACCCCGGGGGAGTTCGGTTCTTC. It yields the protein CASSYPGGVRFF.

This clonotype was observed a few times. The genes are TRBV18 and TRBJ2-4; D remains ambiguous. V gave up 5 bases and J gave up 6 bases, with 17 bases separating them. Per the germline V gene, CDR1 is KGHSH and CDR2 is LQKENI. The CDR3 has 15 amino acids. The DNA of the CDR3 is TGTGCCAGCTCAACGGGCCAGGCCCTGGGAAACATTCAGTACTTC. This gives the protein CASSTGQALGNIQYF.

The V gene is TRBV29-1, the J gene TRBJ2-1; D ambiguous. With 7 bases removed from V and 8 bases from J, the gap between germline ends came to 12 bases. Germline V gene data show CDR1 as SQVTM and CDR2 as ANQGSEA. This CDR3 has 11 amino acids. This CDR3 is CSGNRNYEQFF. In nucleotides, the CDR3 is TGCAGCGGGAACAGAAACTATGAGCAGTTCTTC.

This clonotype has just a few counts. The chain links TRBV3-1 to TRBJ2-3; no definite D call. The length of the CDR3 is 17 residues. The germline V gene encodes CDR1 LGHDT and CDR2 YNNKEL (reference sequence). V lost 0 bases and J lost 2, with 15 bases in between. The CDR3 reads CASSQDRTPLPTDTQYF. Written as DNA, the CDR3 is TGTGCCAGCAGCCAAGATAGGACCCCCTTACCCACAGATACGCAGTATTTT.

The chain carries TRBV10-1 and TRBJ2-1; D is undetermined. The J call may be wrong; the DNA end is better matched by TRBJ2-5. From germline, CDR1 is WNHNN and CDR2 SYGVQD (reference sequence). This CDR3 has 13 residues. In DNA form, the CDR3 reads TGCGCCAGCAGCACCAGTAGGGCGGAGACCCAGTACTTC. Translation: CASSTSRAETQYF.

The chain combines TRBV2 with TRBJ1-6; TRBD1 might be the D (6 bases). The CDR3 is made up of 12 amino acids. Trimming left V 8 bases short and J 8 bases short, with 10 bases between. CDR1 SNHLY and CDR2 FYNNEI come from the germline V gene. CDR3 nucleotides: TGTGCCAGCGGGGGCGAGGATTCACCCCTCCACTTT. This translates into CASGGEDSPLHF.

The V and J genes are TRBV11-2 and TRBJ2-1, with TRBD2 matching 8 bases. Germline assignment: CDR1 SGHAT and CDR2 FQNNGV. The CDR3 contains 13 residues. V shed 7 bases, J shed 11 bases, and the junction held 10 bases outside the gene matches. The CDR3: CASNPRGGIKQFF. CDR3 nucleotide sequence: TGTGCCAGCAACCCCCGCGGGGGGATTAAGCAGTTCTTC.

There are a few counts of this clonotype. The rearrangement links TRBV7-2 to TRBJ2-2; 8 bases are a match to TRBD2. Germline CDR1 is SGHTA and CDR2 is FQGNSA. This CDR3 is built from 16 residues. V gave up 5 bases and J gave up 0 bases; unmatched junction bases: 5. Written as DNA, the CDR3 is TGTGCCAGCAGCCGGGGGGGATCCGCGAACACCGGGGAGCTGTTTTTT. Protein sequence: CASSRGGSANTGELFF.

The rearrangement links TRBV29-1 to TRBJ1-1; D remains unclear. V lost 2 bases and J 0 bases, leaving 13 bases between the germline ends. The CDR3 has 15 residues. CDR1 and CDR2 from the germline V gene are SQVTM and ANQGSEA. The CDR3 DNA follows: TGCAGCGTTGAACCGCCAAGGGTGTTGAACACTGAAGCTTTCTTT. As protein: CSVEPPRVLNTEAFF.

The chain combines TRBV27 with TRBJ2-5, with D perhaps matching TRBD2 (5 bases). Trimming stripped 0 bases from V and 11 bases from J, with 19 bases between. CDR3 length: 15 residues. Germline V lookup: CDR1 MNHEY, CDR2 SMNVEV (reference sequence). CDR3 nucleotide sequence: TGTGCCAGCAGTTTATCGGCCGGGAACCTCTACGGGCAGTACTTC. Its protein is CASSLSAGNLYGQYF.

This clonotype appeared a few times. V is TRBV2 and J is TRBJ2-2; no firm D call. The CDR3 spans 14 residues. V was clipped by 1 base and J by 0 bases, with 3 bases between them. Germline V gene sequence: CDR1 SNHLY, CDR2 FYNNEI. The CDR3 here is CASSEGTNTGELFF. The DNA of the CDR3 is TGTGCCAGCAGTGAAGGGACGAACACCGGGGAGCTGTTTTTT.

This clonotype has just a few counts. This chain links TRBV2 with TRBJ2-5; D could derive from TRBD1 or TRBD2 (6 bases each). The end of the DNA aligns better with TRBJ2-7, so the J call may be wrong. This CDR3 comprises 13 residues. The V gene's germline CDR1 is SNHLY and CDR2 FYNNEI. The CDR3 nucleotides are TGTGCCAGCAGGGGGAGGACAGTCTACGAGCAGTACTTC. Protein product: CASRGRTVYEQYF.

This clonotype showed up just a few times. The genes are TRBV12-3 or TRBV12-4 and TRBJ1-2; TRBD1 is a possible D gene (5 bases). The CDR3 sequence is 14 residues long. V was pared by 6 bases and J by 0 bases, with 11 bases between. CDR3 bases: TGTGCCAGCAGGTGGGACGGCTCTAACTATGGCTACACCTTC. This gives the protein CASRWDGSNYGYTF.

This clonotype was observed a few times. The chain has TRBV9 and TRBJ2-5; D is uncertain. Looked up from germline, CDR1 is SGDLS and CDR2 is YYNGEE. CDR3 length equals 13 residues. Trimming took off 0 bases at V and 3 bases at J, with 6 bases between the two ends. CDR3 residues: CASSVGLEETQYF. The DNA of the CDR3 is TGTGCCAGCAGCGTAGGTTTGGAAGAGACCCAGTACTTC.

The CDR3 here is CSARDSLAGIEQFF. The CDR3 DNA is TGCAGTGCTAGAGATTCGCTAGCGGGAATCGAGCAGTTCTTC. This sequence joins TRBV20-1 and TRBJ2-1; 9 nucleotides line up with TRBD2. CDR1 is DFQATT and CDR2 is SNEGSKA in the germline V gene (reference sequence). V lost 0 bases to trimming and J lost 10 bases; unmatched junction nucleotides: 7. The CDR3 is 14 amino acids.

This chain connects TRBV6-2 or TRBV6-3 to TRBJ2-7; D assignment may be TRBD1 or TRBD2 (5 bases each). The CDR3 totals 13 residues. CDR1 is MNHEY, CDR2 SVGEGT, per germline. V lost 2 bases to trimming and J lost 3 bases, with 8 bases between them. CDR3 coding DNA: TGTGCCAGCAGTTACCGGGACGGCTACGAGCAGTACTTC. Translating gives CASSYRDGYEQYF.

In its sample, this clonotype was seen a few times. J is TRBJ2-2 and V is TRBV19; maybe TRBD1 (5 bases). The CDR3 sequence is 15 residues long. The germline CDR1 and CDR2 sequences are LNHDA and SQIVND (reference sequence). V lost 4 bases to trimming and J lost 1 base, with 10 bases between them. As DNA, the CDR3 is TGTGCCAGTAGTACAGGGCGCTGGAACACCGGGGAGCTGTTTTTT. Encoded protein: CASSTGRWNTGELFF.

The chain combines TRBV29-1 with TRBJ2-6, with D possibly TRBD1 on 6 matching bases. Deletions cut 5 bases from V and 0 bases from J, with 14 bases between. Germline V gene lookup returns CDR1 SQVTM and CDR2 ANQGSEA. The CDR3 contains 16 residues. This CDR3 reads CSVSWDTRSGANVLTF. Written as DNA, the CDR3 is TGCAGCGTTTCCTGGGACACTCGCTCTGGGGCCAACGTCCTGACTTTC.

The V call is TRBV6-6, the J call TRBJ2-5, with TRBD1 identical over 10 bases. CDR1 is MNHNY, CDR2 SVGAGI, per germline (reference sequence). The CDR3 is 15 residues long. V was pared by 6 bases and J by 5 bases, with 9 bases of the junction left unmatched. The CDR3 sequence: CASRAPGQGIETQYF. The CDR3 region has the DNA TGTGCCAGCAGAGCGCCGGGACAGGGGATCGAGACCCAGTACTTC.

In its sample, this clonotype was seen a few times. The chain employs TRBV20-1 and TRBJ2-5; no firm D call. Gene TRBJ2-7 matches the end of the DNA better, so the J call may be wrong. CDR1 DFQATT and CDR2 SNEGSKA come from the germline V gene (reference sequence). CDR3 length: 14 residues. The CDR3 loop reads CSARDGNSPHEQYF. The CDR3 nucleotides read TGCAGTGCTAGAGATGGGAACTCGCCCCACGAGCAGTACTTC.

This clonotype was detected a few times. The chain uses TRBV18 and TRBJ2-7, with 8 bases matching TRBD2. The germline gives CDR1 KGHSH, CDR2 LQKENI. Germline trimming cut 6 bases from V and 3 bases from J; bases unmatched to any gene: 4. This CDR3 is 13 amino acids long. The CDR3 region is CASSRGTSYEQYF. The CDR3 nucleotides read TGTGCCAGCTCCCGAGGGACTAGCTACGAGCAGTACTTC.

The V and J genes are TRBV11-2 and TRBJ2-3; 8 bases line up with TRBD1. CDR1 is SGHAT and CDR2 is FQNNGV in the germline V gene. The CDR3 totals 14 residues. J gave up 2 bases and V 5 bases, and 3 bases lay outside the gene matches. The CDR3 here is CASSADRATDTQYF. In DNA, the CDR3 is TGTGCCAGCAGCGCGGACAGGGCCACAGATACGCAGTATTTT.

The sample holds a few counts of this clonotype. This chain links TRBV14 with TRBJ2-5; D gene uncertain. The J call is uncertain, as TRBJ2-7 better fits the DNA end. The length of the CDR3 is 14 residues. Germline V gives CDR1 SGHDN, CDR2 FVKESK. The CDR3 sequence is CASSQGARPYEQYF. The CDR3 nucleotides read TGTGCCAGCAGCCAAGGGGCAAGGCCCTACGAGCAGTACTTC.

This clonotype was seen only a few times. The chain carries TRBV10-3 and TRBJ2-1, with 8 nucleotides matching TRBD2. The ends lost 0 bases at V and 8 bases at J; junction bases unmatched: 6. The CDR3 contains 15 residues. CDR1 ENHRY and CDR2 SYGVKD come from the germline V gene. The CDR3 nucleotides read TGTGCCATCAGTGAGTCTTTAGCGGGATTTGATGAGCAGTTCTTC. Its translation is CAISESLAGFDEQFF.

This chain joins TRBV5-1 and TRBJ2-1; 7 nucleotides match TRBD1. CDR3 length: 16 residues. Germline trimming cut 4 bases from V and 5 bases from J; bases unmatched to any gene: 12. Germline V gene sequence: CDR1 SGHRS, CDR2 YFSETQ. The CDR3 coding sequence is TGCGCCAGCAGCATACCGACAGGGAGCCTAAACAATGAGCAGTTCTTC. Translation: CASSIPTGSLNNEQFF. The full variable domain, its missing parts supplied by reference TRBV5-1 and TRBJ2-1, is KAGVTQTPRYLIKTRGQQVTLSCSPISGHRSVSWYQQTPGQGLQFLFEYFSETQRNKGNFPGRFSGRQFSNSRSEMNVSTLELGDSALYLCASSIPTGSLNNEQFFGPGTRLTVL.